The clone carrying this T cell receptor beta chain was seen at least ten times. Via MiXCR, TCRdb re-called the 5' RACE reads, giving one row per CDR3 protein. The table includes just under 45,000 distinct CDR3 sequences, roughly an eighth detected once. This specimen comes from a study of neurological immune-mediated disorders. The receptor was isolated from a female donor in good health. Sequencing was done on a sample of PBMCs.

CDR3 in amino acids: CASTRGPDYEQYF. In nucleotides, the CDR3 is TGCGCCAGCACACGGGGGCCCGACTACGAGCAGTACTTC. The chain recombines TRBV5-1 with TRBJ2-7; tentatively, D is TRBD1 or TRBD2 (6 bases each). Germline loops: CDR1 SGHRS, CDR2 YFSETQ. CDR3 length: 13 residues. Trimming left V 6 bases short and J 3 bases short, with 13 bases between.